This is a list of T cell receptor beta chains from one sample in a study of cytotoxic CD8 clonotypes in ibrutinib-treated CLL. Some clones are missing from TCRdb's copy, which holds only in-frame ones; the method was immunoSEQ multiplex PCR. This repertoire shows roughly 250,000 clones, roughly 74% found once; its top ten account for 15% to 19%. The sequencing here drew on PBMCs, taken after 24 months of ibrutinib treatment. These receptor sequences come from a human donor with chronic lymphocytic leukemia. CDR3s include the opening cysteine and the closing phenylalanine or tryptophan. Each record gives: V gene, D gene, CDR3 protein. D genes are given only for firm matches.

>TRBV20-1|.
CSARMEVELFF
>TRBV5-1|.
CASSLVTGISYEQYF
>TRBV6-5|.
CASRGLVLGTEAFF
>TRBV5-6|.
CASSLATAGLGEKLFF
>TRBV28|.
CASKGTRYGYTF
>TRBV9|.
CASSVAADLGNTEAFF
>TRBV13|TRBD2
CASSLNPRAGGPTGELFF
>TRBV27|.
CASSTWGSGANVLTF
>TRBV6-6|.
CASKTTAYGYTF
>TRBV30|TRBD1
CAWMTGYKVEAFF
>TRBV6-1|.
CASSEALQQGGFNTQYF
>TRBV28|.
CASSLAGKDYGYTF
>TRBV6-1|.
CASSIETPTDTQYF
>TRBV18|.
CASSPLAHEQYF
>TRBV30|TRBD1
CAYTGGTEAFF
>TRBV28|.
CASSLASYNEQFF
>TRBV9|.
CASSVGFNEQFF
>TRBV28|TRBD1
CASSLYPGGETQYF
>TRBV28|.
CASSLAAGYGYTF
>TRBV27|TRBD2
CASRRLAGAYRQFF
>TRBV7-3|.
CASSPSPGRDDTQYF
>TRBV5-1|.
CASSSGGGPGYEQYF
>TRBV15|.
CATSSGSFRSNQPQHF
>TRBV7-3|TRBD2
CASSLASGSPVDTQYF
>TRBV10-2|.
CASSDRSNQPQHF
>TRBV19|.
CASSTRDRGAQETQYF
>TRBV11-3|.
CASSLQGREQFF
>TRBV27|.
CASSPAPRGSYEQYF
>TRBV4-2|.
CASSQDFSLPGQFF
>TRBV29-1|TRBD1
CSAYRGDTGELFF
>TRBV19|.
CATGGRAGNQPQHF
>TRBV6-7|.
CASSYPHRTDLYEQYF
>TRBV7-9|TRBD2
CASSFLAENTGELFF
>TRBV5-1|.
CASSLGYVPDTGELFF
>TRBV28|.
CASNPIGSQNTGELFF
>TRBV15|.
CATSNRLNTAYEQYF
>TRBV6-1|TRBD1
CASSEPLQGVGQPQHF
>TRBV18|.
CASSPPGDGTDTQYF
>TRBV7-3|TRBD1
CASSEGANLNEQFF
>TRBV7-9|.
CASSLGRETQYF
>TRBV28|TRBD1
CASSLDTGGLSGNTIYF
>TRBV7-8|TRBD2
CASSHFPSGSSYNEQFF
>TRBV5-1|.
CASSPDFEGLSGYTF
>TRBV7-8|.
CASSLFSGDYYTGELFF
>TRBV10-1|TRBD1
CASSESQGAYEQYF
>TRBV7-2|.
CASSFKAQANTGELFF
>TRBV5-6|.
CASSPGVWDYEQYF
>TRBV5-1|.
CASSFDGPQVYEQYF
>TRBV5-1|.
CASSLEAGGNTIYF
>TRBV9|TRBD2
CASSLGLAGMAKNIQYF
>TRBV6-6|.
CASSTARASVNEKLFF
>TRBV29-1|.
CSGGDSYEQYF
>TRBV5-4|.
CASSDPLMSSYNEQFF
>TRBV5-1|TRBD1
CASFITGGVGNEQFF
>TRBV6-5|TRBD1
CASSSPTGTQSAQYF
>TRBV6-5|.
CASSLQAQQFF
>TRBV28|.
CASSPLRLGATQETQYF
>TRBV6-5|.
CASSWTVAYEQYF
>TRBV18|.
CASSPNQGTKNYEQYF
>TRBV5-1|.
CASSIRLDEKLFF